Presented here are 20 T cell receptor beta chains from one specimen sequenced in a study of T cells in Graves' hyperthyroidism and ophthalmopathy. From RNA transcripts, TCR beta CDR3 regions were amplified. The TCR CDR3 was amplified in a first-round RT-PCR using the HTBI primer set. MiXCR, applied by TCRdb to the multiplex PCR reads, yields one record per CDR3 protein. The sample has roughly 300,000 distinct CDR3 sequences, under 25% seen once. The sequenced material came from blood. The origin of the receptors is a woman in her 50s with Graves' hyperthyroidism.

The gene calls are TRBV2 and TRBJ2-2, with 8 nucleotides matching TRBD1. Trimming at V came to 3 bases and at J to 2 bases, leaving 5 bases not matched to a gene. The CDR3 totals 16 residues. The germline V gene has CDR1 SNHLY and CDR2 FYNNEI. The CDR3 nucleotides are TGTGCCAGCAGTGACCAGGGGACAGGAAACACCGGGGAGCTGTTTTTT. Translation gives CASSDQGTGNTGELFF.

A remark on this clonotype: One end of the junction is discordant with germline, which a read error may explain. The V and J genes are TRBV18 and TRBJ2-1; D may be TRBD2 (5 bases). The CDR3 has 17 amino acids. From germline, CDR1 is KGHSH and CDR2 LQKENI. CDR3 amino acids: CASLPVSSGRTYNEQFF. The DNA of the CDR3 is TGTGCCAGCTTACCAGTAAGTAGTGGGAGAACCTACAATGAGCAGTTCTTC.

At least ten counts were recorded for this clonotype. The chain has TRBV19 and TRBJ1-1; 7 nucleotides align to TRBD1. This CDR3 is 14 amino acids long. Germline trimming cut 1 base from V and 5 bases from J; bases unmatched to any gene: 4. From germline, CDR1 is LNHDA and CDR2 SQIVND (reference sequence). The CDR3 spells CASSIGQGRTEAFF. The DNA for the CDR3 is TGTGCCAGTAGTATAGGACAGGGTCGAACTGAAGCTTTCTTT.

The gene calls are TRBV7-9 and TRBJ2-7; TRBD1 aligns across 7 bases. Trimming at V came to 1 base and at J to 5 bases, leaving 8 bases not matched to a gene. The CDR3 sequence is 15 residues long. Per the germline V gene, CDR1 is SEHNR and CDR2 is FQNEAQ (reference sequence). The CDR3 DNA sequence: TGTGCCAGCAGCTTAGGTGGGACAGTCAGGAACGAGCAGTACTTC. Translating it yields CASSLGGTVRNEQYF.

This clonotype was observed a handful of times. The chain employs TRBV29-1 and TRBJ2-3, with 9 bases that match TRBD1. The V and J ends lost 7 bases and 8 bases, in that order; junction bases with no gene match: 7. This CDR3 has 12 amino acids. The germline gives CDR1 SQVTM, CDR2 ANQGSEA. The CDR3 region is CSAGQGEVTQYF. CDR3 DNA: TGCAGCGCGGGACAGGGAGAAGTTACGCAGTATTTT.

The chain recombines TRBV7-9 with TRBJ2-1; 11 bases map to TRBD2. Germline CDR1 SEHNR, CDR2 FQNEAQ (reference sequence). Losses at the gene ends were 4 bases for V and 7 bases for J; bases not matched to a gene: 15. The CDR3 totals 18 residues. The CDR3 loop is CASSSPPLAGGLTNEQFF. The CDR3 region has the DNA TGTGCCAGCAGCTCCCCACCGTTAGCGGGAGGGCTAACGAATGAGCAGTTCTTC.

J is TRBJ2-3 and V is TRBV20-1; D is undetermined. CDR1 is DFQATT, CDR2 SNEGSKA, per germline (reference sequence). The CDR3 is 14 residues long. Between the trimmed V and J ends, which lost 1 base and 5 bases, there was a span of 13 bases. CDR3 DNA sequence: TGCAGTGCTAGAGGGCCCCGGCTGGTAGATACGCAGTATTTT. Translating gives CSARGPRLVDTQYF.

Only one count was recorded for this clonotype. The chain uses TRBV6-1 and TRBJ1-3; D uncertain. The V gene's germline CDR1 is MNHNS and CDR2 SASEGT. V lost 8 bases, J lost 0 bases, and 17 bases lay in between. The length of the CDR3 is 16 residues. In DNA form, the CDR3 reads TGTGCCAGCCTGTGGGATCGGGTTTACTCTGGAAACACCATATATTTT. This sequence encodes CASLWDRVYSGNTIYF.

At least ten counts were recorded for this clonotype. V is TRBV28 and J is TRBJ1-3; 7 bases agree with TRBD1. V lost 0 bases, J lost 2 bases, and 1 base stayed unmatched. The CDR3 covers 15 residues. Germline CDR1 and CDR2: MDHEN and SYDVKM. The CDR3: CASSLWRGPGNTIYF. CDR3 DNA: TGTGCCAGCAGTTTATGGAGGGGGCCTGGAAACACCATATATTTT.

This clonotype was picked up many times. The chain combines TRBV11-2 with TRBJ2-7, with a possible D match to TRBD2 (6 bases). The CDR3 has 16 amino acids. CDR1 and CDR2 from the germline V gene are SGHAT and FQNNGV. V was shortened by 8 bases and J by 3 bases, with 23 bases between the two germline ends. This CDR3 is CASWKGSGERDYEQYF. The CDR3 bases are TGTGCCAGCTGGAAGGGGTCGGGGGAGAGGGACTACGAGCAGTACTTC.

This clonotype was observed at least ten times. This chain connects TRBV9 to TRBJ2-3; D possibly corresponds to TRBD1 (6 bases). Germline CDR1 is SGDLS and CDR2 is YYNGEE. Trimming shortened V by 0 bases and J by 0 bases, and 11 bases separated the two germline ends. The CDR3 loop spans 16 amino acids. The CDR3 nucleotides are TGTGCCAGCAGCGTAGCACTAACAGGGAGCACAGATACGCAGTATTTT. Translating it yields CASSVALTGSTDTQYF.

In this sample, this clonotype turned up once. The rearrangement uses TRBV2 and TRBJ2-7; 9 bases map to TRBD2. The V segment lost 6 bases and the J segment 2 bases; nucleotides outside the gene matches: 8. The CDR3 loop spans 15 amino acids. The germline CDR1 and CDR2 sequences are SNHLY and FYNNEI. The CDR3 loop reads CASRLLAGEPYEQYF. For the CDR3, the DNA is TGTGCCAGCAGATTACTAGCGGGCGAACCCTACGAGCAGTACTTC.

This clonotype was observed many times. The V and J genes are TRBV28 and TRBJ2-7; perhaps D is TRBD1 or TRBD2 (5 bases each). The CDR3 totals 15 residues. Looked up from germline, CDR1 is MDHEN and CDR2 is SYDVKM. V shed 2 bases and J shed 3 bases, with 14 bases lying between them. The CDR3 DNA is TGTGCCAGCAGTTTAAGGGGACCGGGGATCTACGAGCAGTACTTC. It translates to CASSLRGPGIYEQYF.

This clonotype was counted once. The CDR3 here is CASSRTSGGGRDEQFF. The CDR3, as DNA: TGTGCCAGCAGCCGGACTAGCGGGGGGGGCCGGGATGAGCAGTTCTTC. This chain uses TRBV11-2 with TRBJ2-1; the match to TRBD2 covers 15 bases. With 5 bases clipped from V and 8 bases from J, the junction kept 7 bases outside the gene matches. This CDR3 contains 16 residues. Looked up from germline, CDR1 is SGHAT and CDR2 is FQNNGV.

This clonotype was detected ten times or more. This rearrangement joins TRBV7-9 to TRBJ2-7, with 12 nucleotides matching TRBD1. Germline V gives CDR1 SEHNR, CDR2 FQNEAQ (reference sequence). The CDR3 is 15 amino acids. V gave up 3 bases and J gave up 2 bases; unmatched junction bases: 2. In DNA, the CDR3 is TGTGCCAGCAGCTTGGGACAGGGGGCCACCTACGAGCAGTACTTC. Residues: CASSLGQGATYEQYF.

This clonotype was observed many times. CDR3 region: CASSQGLAGTYEQYF. The CDR3 nucleotides read TGTGCCAGCAGCCAAGGGCTAGCGGGCACCTACGAGCAGTACTTC. The V gene is TRBV3-1, the J gene TRBJ2-7, with 8 bases matching TRBD2. CDR1 and CDR2 (germline): LGHDT, YNNKEL (reference sequence). The CDR3 has 15 amino acids. Germline trimming cut 1 base from V and 2 bases from J; bases unmatched to any gene: 4.

The chain carries TRBV27 and TRBJ1-6; unclear D gene. CDR1 is MNHEY, CDR2 SMNVEV, per germline (reference sequence). The CDR3 contains 12 residues. Trimming shortened V by 3 bases and J by 7 bases, and 4 bases separated the two germline ends. CDR3 region: CASSFPNSPLHF. CDR3 DNA: TGTGCCAGCAGTTTCCCAAATTCACCCCTCCACTTT.

A few counts support this clonotype. The chain uses TRBV19 and TRBJ1-5; 10 bases fit TRBD1. CDR3 length: 18 residues. The V segment lost 7 bases and the J segment 2 bases; nucleotides outside the gene matches: 14. Germline V gene data show CDR1 as LNHDA and CDR2 as SQIVND (reference sequence). CDR3 DNA sequence: TGTGCCAGTAACCTCCGGGACAGGGGCCCCGGGGGCAATCAGCCCCAGCATTTT. It codes for CASNLRDRGPGGNQPQHF.

The rearrangement links TRBV5-6 to TRBJ2-7, with 7 bases fitting TRBD2. CDR1 is SGHDT, CDR2 YYEEEE, per germline. V shed 4 bases, J shed 5 bases, and the junction held 6 bases outside the gene matches. The CDR3 covers 13 residues. CDR3 sequence reads: CASSRAGVHEQYF. CDR3 DNA sequence: TGTGCCAGCAGCCGTGCGGGGGTCCACGAGCAGTACTTC.

This clonotype was seen ten or more times. The V call is TRBV11-1, the J call TRBJ1-1, with 9 nucleotides matching TRBD1. Germline assignment: CDR1 SGHAT and CDR2 FQDESV (reference sequence). Losses at the gene ends were 5 bases for V and 6 bases for J; bases not matched to a gene: 4. The CDR3 is 13 amino acids. The DNA of the CDR3 is TGTGCCAGCAGCAAGGACAGGGGACCTGAAGCTTTCTTT. Translation gives CASSKDRGPEAFF.